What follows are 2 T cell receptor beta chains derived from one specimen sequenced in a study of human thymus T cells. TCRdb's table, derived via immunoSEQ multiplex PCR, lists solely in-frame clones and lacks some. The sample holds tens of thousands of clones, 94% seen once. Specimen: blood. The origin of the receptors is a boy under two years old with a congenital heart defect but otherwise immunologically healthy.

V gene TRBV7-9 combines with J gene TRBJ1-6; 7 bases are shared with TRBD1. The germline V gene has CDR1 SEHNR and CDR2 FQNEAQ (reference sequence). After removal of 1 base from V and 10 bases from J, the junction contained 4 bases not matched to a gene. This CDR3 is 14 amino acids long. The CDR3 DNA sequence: TGTGCCAGCAGCTTAGTAGGGGGCGCGTCACCCCTCCACTTT. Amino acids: CASSLVGGASPLHF.

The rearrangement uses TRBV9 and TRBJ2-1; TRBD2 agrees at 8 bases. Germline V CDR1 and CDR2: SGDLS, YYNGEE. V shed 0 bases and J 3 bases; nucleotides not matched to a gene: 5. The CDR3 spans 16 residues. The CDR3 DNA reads TGTGCCAGCAGCGTAGGTTGGACTAGCATCTACAATGAGCAGTTCTTC. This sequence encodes CASSVGWTSIYNEQFF.